The 9 T cell receptor beta chains listed next were all sequenced from one sample in a study of response to subunit inactivated influenza vaccine. TCRdb passed the RT-PCR reads through MiXCR, listing each CDR3 protein once. This table has hundreds of thousands of distinct CDR3 sequences, 9% to 15% appearing once. Material: non-naive T cells sorted from PBMCs, obtained less than 15 days before vaccination. Receptors were obtained from a man over 45 who received an inactivated influenza vaccine.

There are a few counts of this clonotype. V is TRBV6-2 or TRBV6-3 and J is TRBJ2-2, with TRBD2 matching over 12 bases. Per germline, CDR1 MNHEY and CDR2 SVGEGT. This CDR3 spans 17 amino acids. The junction had 12 bases not matched to a gene; V was cut back by 8 bases and J by 5 bases. The CDR3 DNA reads as TGTGCCAGCGTGGCCCAATTACTAGCGGGAGGTACCGGGGAGCTGTTTTTT. It codes for CASVAQLLAGGTGELFF.

The chain uses TRBV2 and TRBJ1-3; possible D gene TRBD1, 5 bases. CDR3 length equals 14 residues. The ends were cut back, 3 bases at V and 2 bases at J, with 8 bases in the middle. Germline V gene lookup returns CDR1 SNHLY and CDR2 FYNNEI. The DNA of the CDR3 is TGTGCCAGCAGTGATCTGGGGGCTGGAAACACCATATATTTT. Translated: CASSDLGAGNTIYF. The full variable domain, rest sourced from reference TRBV2 and TRBJ1-3, is EPEVTQTPSHQVTQMGQEVILRCVPISNHLYFYWYRQILGQKVEFLVSFYNNEISEKSEIFDDQFSVERPDGSNFTLKIRSTKLEDSAMYFCASSDLGAGNTIYFGEGSWLTVV.

The rearrangement joins TRBV20-1 to TRBJ1-5; D is uncertain. Germline V gene lookup returns CDR1 DFQATT and CDR2 SNEGSKA (reference sequence). Trimming took off 1 base at V and 4 bases at J, with 8 bases between the two ends. The CDR3 length is 13 residues. The CDR3 sequence: CSARADQNQPQHF. The CDR3 DNA follows: TGCAGTGCTAGAGCGGACCAGAATCAGCCCCAGCATTTT.

This clonotype was observed a handful of times. This chain links TRBV27 with TRBJ2-3; unclear D gene. The V gene's germline CDR1 is MNHEY and CDR2 SMNVEV (reference sequence). The CDR3 covers 12 residues. The germline V and J ends were trimmed by 5 bases and 7 bases, with 10 bases remaining between them. In DNA form, the CDR3 reads TGTGCCAGCAGTCCACGGGCGAATACGCAGTATTTT. As protein: CASSPRANTQYF.

This clonotype has just a few counts. V is TRBV5-1 and J is TRBJ2-4; 9 nucleotides line up with TRBD1. This CDR3 is 15 amino acids long. V was pared by 4 bases and J by 6 bases, with 8 bases of the junction left unmatched. Per germline, CDR1 SGHRS and CDR2 YFSETQ. The CDR3 region has the DNA TGCGCCAGCAGCGGGGGACAGGGTGTAGGAAACATTCAGTACTTC. This translates into CASSGGQGVGNIQYF.

This clonotype has ten or more counts. The gene calls are TRBV20-1 and TRBJ2-3, with D possibly being TRBD1 (6 bases). This CDR3 has 13 residues. Germline V lookup: CDR1 DFQATT, CDR2 SNEGSKA (reference sequence). Trimming took 4 bases from V and 2 from J, leaving 10 bases between them. CDR3 in amino acids: CSANRDTTDTQYF. The CDR3 DNA is TGCAGTGCTAACCGGGACACCACAGATACGCAGTATTTT.

The chain employs TRBV2 and TRBJ2-7; D is undetermined. V was cut by 7 bases and J by 2 bases, with 6 bases left in between. Germline CDR1 and CDR2: SNHLY and FYNNEI. The CDR3 has 11 amino acids. CDR3 in DNA: TGTGCCAGCACAGGAGCCTACGAGCAGTACTTC. It translates to CASTGAYEQYF. Full variable domain (missing parts from reference TRBV2 and TRBJ2-7): EPEVTQTPSHQVTQMGQEVILRCVPISNHLYFYWYRQILGQKVEFLVSFYNNEISEKSEIFDDQFSVERPDGSNFTLKIRSTKLEDSAMYFCASTGAYEQYFGPGTRLTVT.

The V and J genes are TRBV28 and TRBJ2-3; no definite D call. Germline loops: CDR1 MDHEN, CDR2 SYDVKM. The V gene lost 3 bases and the J gene lost 2 bases, with 12 bases spanning the gap. The CDR3 is 15 amino acids. Written as DNA, the CDR3 is TGTGCCAGCAGTTTTGGGTCCAGCTACACAGATACGCAGTATTTT. This encodes CASSFGSSYTDTQYF.

This clonotype came up a few times. This chain links TRBV5-1 with TRBJ2-3; the D is unclear. Germline V gene lookup returns CDR1 SGHRS and CDR2 YFSETQ. The CDR3 is 14 amino acids. The V and J ends lost 2 bases and 2 bases respectively, with 9 bases between them. CDR3 coding DNA: TGCGCCAGCAGCTTCCGGCCCTTCACAGATACGCAGTATTTT. Its translation is CASSFRPFTDTQYF.